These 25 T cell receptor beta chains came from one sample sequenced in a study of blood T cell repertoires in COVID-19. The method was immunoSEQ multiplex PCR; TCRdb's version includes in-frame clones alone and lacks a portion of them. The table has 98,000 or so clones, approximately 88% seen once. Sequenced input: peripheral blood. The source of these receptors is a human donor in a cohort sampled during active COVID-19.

CDR3 nucleotides: TGTGCCAGCAAGCAGGGGACGGGAATGAACACTGAAGCTTTCTTT. The encoded protein is CASKQGTGMNTEAFF. The chain employs TRBV2 and TRBJ1-1, with TRBD1 as a possible D gene (6 bases). CDR1 and CDR2 from the germline V gene are SNHLY and FYNNEI. Trimming removed 7 bases from V and 0 bases from J, with 15 bases in between. This CDR3 is built from 15 residues.

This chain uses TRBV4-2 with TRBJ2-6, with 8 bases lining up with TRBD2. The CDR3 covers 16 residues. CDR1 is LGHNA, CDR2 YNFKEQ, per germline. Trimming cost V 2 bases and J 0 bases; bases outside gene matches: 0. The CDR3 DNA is TGTGCCAGCAGCCAACTAGCGGGCTCTGGGGCCAACGTCCTGACTTTC. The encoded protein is CASSQLAGSGANVLTF.

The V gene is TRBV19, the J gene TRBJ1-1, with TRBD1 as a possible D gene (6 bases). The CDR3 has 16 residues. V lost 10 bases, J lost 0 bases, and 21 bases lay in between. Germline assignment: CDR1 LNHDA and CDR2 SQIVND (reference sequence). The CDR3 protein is CATPPEGGGLNTEAFF. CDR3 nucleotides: TGTGCCACCCCCCCAGAGGGAGGGGGACTGAACACTGAAGCTTTCTTT.

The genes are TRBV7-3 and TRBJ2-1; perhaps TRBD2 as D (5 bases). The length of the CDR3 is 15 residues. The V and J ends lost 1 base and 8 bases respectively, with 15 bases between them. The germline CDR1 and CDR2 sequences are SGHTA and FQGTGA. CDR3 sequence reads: CASSLKRTPGDEQFF. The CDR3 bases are TGTGCCAGCAGCTTAAAGCGGACTCCTGGAGATGAGCAGTTCTTC.

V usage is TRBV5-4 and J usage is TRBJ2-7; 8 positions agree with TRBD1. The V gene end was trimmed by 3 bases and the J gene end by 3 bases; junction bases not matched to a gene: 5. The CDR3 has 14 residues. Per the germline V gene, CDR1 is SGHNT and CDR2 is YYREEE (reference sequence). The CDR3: CASSSQTGVYEQYF. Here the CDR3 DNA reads TGTGCCAGCAGCTCCCAGACAGGGGTCTACGAGCAGTACTTC.

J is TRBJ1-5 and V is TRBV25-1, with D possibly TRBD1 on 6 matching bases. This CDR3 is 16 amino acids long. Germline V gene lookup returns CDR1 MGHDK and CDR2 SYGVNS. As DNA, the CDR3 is TGTCCTGAATATAGGTACTGGACAGCCACTAATCAGCCCCAGCATTTT. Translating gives CPEYRYWTATNQPQHF.

Written as DNA, the CDR3 is TGTGCCAGCAGCTTAGGGACCGGGAGGAACACTGAAGCTTTCTTT. It codes for CASSLGTGRNTEAFF. V and J are TRBV13 and TRBJ1-1; D is uncertain. The CDR3 totals 15 residues. The germline gives CDR1 PRHDT, CDR2 FYEKMQ (reference sequence). V gave up 0 bases and J gave up 1 base, with 9 bases separating them. Full variable domain (outside the CDR3, taken from reference TRBV13 and TRBJ1-1): AAGVIQSPRHLIKEKRETATLKCYPIPRHDTVYWYQQGPGQDPQFLISFYEKMQSDKGSIPDRFSAQQFSDYHSELNMSSLELGDSALYFCASSLGTGRNTEAFFGQGTRLTVV.

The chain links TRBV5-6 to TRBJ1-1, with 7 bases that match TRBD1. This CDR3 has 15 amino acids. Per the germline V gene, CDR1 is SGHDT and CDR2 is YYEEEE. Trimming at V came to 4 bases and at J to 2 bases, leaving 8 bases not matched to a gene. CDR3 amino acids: CASSAGDSTNTEAFF. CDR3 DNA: TGTGCCAGCAGCGCCGGGGACAGTACTAACACTGAAGCTTTCTTT.

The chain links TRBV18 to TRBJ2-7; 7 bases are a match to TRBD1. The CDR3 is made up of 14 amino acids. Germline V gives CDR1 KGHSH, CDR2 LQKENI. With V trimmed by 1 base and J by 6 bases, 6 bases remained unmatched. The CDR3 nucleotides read TGTGCCAGCTCACCACAAGGGGGCGAAGGCGAGCAGTACTTC. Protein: CASSPQGGEGEQYF.

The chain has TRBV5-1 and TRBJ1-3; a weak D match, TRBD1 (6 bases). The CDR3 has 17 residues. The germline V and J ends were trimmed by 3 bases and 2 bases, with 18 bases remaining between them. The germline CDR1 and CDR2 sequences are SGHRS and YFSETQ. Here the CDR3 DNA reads TGCGCCAGCAGCTCACCATACGAACAGGGAACTGGAAACACCATATATTTT. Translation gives CASSSPYEQGTGNTIYF.

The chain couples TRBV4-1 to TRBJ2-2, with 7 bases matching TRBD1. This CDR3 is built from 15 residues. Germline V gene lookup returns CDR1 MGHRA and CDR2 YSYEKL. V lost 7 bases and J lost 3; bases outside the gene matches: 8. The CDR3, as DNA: TGCGCCAGCACACGTCCAGACAGGGACACCGGGGAGCTGTTTTTT. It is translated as CASTRPDRDTGELFF.

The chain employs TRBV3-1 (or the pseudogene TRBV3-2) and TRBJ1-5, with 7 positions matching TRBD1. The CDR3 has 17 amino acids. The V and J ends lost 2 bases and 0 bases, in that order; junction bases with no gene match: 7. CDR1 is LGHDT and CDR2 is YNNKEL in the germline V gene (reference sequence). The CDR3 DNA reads TGTGCCAGCAGCCAACACACAGGGGCCTATAGCAATCAGCCCCAGCATTTT. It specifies CASSQHTGAYSNQPQHF.

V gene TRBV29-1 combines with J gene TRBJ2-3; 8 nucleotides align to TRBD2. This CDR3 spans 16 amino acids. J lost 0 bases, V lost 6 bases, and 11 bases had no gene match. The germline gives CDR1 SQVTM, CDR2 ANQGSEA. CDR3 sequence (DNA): TGCAGCGTCCGGGGGGGTTCCTTGAGAAGCACAGATACGCAGTATTTT. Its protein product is CSVRGGSLRSTDTQYF.

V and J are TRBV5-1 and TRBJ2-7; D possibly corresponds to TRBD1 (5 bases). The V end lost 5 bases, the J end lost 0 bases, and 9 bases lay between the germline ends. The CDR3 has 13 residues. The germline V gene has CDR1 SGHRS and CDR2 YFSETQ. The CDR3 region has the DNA TGCGCCAGCAGGGACACAAGCTCCTACGAGCAGTACTTC. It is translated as CASRDTSSYEQYF.

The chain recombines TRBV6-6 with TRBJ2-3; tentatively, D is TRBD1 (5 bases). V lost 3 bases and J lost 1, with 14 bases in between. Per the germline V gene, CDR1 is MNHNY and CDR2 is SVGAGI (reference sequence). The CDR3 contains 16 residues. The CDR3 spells CASSYSPGHGTDTQYF. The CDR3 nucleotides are TGTGCCAGCAGTTATAGTCCAGGACATGGCACAGATACGCAGTATTTT.

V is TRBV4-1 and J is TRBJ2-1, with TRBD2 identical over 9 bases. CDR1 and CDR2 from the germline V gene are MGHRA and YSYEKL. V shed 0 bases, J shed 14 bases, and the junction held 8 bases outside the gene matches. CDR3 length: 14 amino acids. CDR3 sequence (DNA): TGCGCCAGCAGCCAAGAGGGGGCGGGAGGGTTGAAGTTCTTC. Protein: CASSQEGAGGLKFF.

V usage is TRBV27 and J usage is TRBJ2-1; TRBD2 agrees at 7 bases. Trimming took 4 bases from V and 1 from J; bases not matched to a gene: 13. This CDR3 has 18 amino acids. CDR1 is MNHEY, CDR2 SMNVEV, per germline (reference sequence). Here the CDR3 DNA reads TGTGCCAGCAGTTCCCAAGCGGGGCCAACAAATTCCTACAATGAGCAGTTCTTC. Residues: CASSSQAGPTNSYNEQFF.

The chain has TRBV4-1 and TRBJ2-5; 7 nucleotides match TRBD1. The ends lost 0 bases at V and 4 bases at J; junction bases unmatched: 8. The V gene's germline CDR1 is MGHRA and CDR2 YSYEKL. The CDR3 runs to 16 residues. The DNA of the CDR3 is TGCGCCAGCAGCCAAGAGGTCCCCGGGACAGTAGAGACCCAGTACTTC. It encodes CASSQEVPGTVETQYF.

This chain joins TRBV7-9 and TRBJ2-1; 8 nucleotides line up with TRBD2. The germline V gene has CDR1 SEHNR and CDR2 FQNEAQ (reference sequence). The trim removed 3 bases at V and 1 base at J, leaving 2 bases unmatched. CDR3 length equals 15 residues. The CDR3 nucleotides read TGTGCCAGCAGCTTTACTAGCGGTTCCTACAATGAGCAGTTCTTC. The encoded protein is CASSFTSGSYNEQFF.

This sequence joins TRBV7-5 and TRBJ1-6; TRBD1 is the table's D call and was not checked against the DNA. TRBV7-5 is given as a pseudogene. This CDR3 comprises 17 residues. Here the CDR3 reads CARSLVAPTGDNSPLHF. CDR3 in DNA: TGTGCCAGAAGCTTAGTAGCCCCTACAGGGGACAATTCACCCCTCCACTTT.

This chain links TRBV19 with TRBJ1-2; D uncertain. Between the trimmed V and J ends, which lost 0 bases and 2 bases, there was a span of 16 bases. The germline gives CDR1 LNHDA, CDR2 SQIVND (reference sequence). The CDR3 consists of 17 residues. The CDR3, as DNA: TGTGCCAGTAGTATAGATCTGGGAGGACGATGGAACTATGGCTACACCTTC. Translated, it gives CASSIDLGGRWNYGYTF. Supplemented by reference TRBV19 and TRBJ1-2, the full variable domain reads DGGITQSPKYLFRKEGQNVTLSCEQNLNHDAMYWYRQDPGQGLRLIYYSQIVNDFQKGDIAEGYSVSREKKESFPLTVTSAQKNPTAFYLCASSIDLGGRWNYGYTFGSGTRLTVV.

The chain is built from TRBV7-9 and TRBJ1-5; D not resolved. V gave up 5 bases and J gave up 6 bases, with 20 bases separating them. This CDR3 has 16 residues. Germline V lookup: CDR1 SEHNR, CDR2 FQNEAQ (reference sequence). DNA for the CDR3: TGTGCCAGCAGCCCGGGCGGGGATGGTGCTGTTCAGCCCCAGCATTTT. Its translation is CASSPGGDGAVQPQHF.

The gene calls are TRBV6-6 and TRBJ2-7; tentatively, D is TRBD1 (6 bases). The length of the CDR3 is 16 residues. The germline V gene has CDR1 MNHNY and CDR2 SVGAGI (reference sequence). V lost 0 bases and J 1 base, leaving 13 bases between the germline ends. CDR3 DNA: TGTGCCAGCAGTTACTCGAATCGGCAGGGGTCCTACGAGCAGTACTTC. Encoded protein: CASSYSNRQGSYEQYF.

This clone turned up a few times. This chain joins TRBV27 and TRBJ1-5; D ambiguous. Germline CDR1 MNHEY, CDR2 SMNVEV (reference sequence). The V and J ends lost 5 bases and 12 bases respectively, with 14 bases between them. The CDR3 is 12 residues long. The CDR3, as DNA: TGTGCCAGCAGTAGGAGGAACGGGGACCAGCATTTT. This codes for CASSRRNGDQHF.

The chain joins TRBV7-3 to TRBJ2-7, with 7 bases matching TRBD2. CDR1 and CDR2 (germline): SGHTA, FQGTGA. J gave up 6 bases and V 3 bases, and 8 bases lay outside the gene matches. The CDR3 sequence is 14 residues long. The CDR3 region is CASSLGISGGEQYF. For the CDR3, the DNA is TGTGCCAGCAGCTTGGGAATCTCGGGAGGCGAGCAGTACTTC.